The 9 T cell receptor beta chains listed next were all sequenced from one sample in a study of PD-L1 blockade in urothelial cancer. The time point is: pretreatment peripheral blood. Profiled with immunoSEQ multiplex PCR; TCRdb holds only in-frame clones, not every one. The sample includes fewer than 60,000 clones, around 84% seen only once; the top ten take around 3.1%. The material was PBMCs, obtained around atezolizumab (anti-PD-L1) treatment. The receptors originated from an older man with urothelial cancer.

This clone turned up a few times. The CDR3 nucleotides are TGCGCCAGCAGCTTAGATCTGCCAGGGTTCCGTGAGCAGTTCTTC. Translated: CASSLDLPGFREQFF. This rearrangement joins TRBV5-1 to TRBJ2-1; possible D gene TRBD1, 5 bases. Germline V CDR1 and CDR2: SGHRS, YFSETQ. This CDR3 has 15 residues. The germline V and J ends were trimmed by 2 bases and 9 bases, with 18 bases remaining between them.

The chain is built from TRBV11-2 and TRBJ2-5; a possible D gene is TRBD1 (5 bases). This CDR3 has 14 residues. Trimming pared 5 bases from V and 4 bases from J, leaving 14 bases between. The V gene's germline CDR1 is SGHAT and CDR2 FQNNGV. The CDR3 nucleotides read TGTGCCAGCAGCCCAGACAGATGGGCAGAGACCCAGTACTTC. As protein: CASSPDRWAETQYF. Full variable domain (remainder filled in from reference TRBV11-2 and TRBJ2-5): EAGVAQSPRYKIIEKRQSVAFWCNPISGHATLYWYQQILGQGPKLLIQFQNNGVVDDSQLPKDRFSAERLKGVDSTLKIQPAKLEDSAVYLCASSPDRWAETQYFGPGTRLLVL.

The J gene is TRBJ2-5, the V gene TRBV15; D is perhaps TRBD2 (5 bases). Germline CDR1 LNHNV, CDR2 YYDKDF (reference sequence). With 3 bases removed from V and 0 bases from J, the gap between germline ends came to 14 bases. The CDR3 sequence is 16 residues long. Here the CDR3 reads CATSRADSWYQETQYF. The CDR3 nucleotides read TGTGCCACCAGCAGGGCGGACTCTTGGTACCAAGAGACCCAGTACTTC.

In nucleotides, the CDR3 is TGCGCCAGCAGTGAGGGGGGCGATCAGCCCCAGCATTTT. Translating it yields CASSEGGDQPQHF. This sequence joins TRBV10-2 and TRBJ1-5; TRBD1 might be the D (6 bases). The CDR3 extends over 13 amino acids. The ends were cut back, 2 bases at V and 5 bases at J, with 7 bases in the middle. In germline, CDR1 is WSHSY, CDR2 SAAADI.

The sample holds a few counts of this clone. The chain joins TRBV5-1 to TRBJ2-3; TRBD1 might be the D (7 bases). The V and J ends lost 4 bases and 2 bases respectively, with 11 bases between them. The CDR3 loop spans 14 amino acids. CDR1 is SGHRS and CDR2 is YFSETQ in the germline V gene. CDR3 residues: CASSGGTATDTQYF. As DNA, the CDR3 is TGCGCCAGCAGCGGCGGGACAGCCACAGATACGCAGTATTTT.

The genes are TRBV5-4 and TRBJ1-6, with 8 bases aligning to TRBD1. Trimming at V came to 4 bases and at J to 10 bases, leaving 7 bases not matched to a gene. Germline V gives CDR1 SGHNT, CDR2 YYREEE (reference sequence). The CDR3 runs to 14 residues. The CDR3 sequence: CASSKTGVVSPLHF. The CDR3 DNA sequence: TGTGCCAGCAGCAAGACAGGGGTCGTCTCACCCCTCCACTTT.

This chain's CDR3 is CASSLEVGRTQYF. For the CDR3, the DNA is TGTGCCAGCAGCTTAGAGGTTGGGCGGACCCAGTACTTC. J is TRBJ2-5 and V is TRBV11-3; D gene unclear. The CDR3 contains 13 residues. From germline, CDR1 is SGHNT and CDR2 YENEEA. Trimming stripped 0 bases from V and 7 bases from J, with 9 bases between.

This clone was observed a handful of times. The chain couples TRBV5-1 to TRBJ2-5; 9 bases align to TRBD1. This CDR3 is 14 amino acids long. V lost 5 bases and J lost 3; bases outside the gene matches: 5. Germline V CDR1 and CDR2: SGHRS, YFSETQ. The CDR3 nucleotides are TGCGCCAGCAGGTTGACAGGGGGGGAAGAGACCCAGTACTTC. Residues: CASRLTGGEETQYF.

The chain has TRBV9 and TRBJ1-4; D is unresolved. Germline lookup yields CDR1 SGDLS and CDR2 YYNGEE. CDR3 length: 16 amino acids. V lost 0 bases and J 4 bases, leaving 13 bases between the germline ends. The CDR3 loop is CASSVDSTAGNEKLFF. DNA of the CDR3: TGTGCCAGCAGCGTAGACTCCACAGCTGGTAATGAAAAACTGTTTTTT.